This entry features one TCR beta chain sequence. Germline CDR1 is SNHLY and CDR2 is FYNNEI. After removal of 8 bases from V and 1 base from J, the junction contained 7 bases not matched to a gene. CDR3 length equals 15 residues. Profiled with immunoSEQ multiplex PCR; TCRdb holds only in-frame clones, not every one. Of about 130,000 clones detected, around nine tenths appear once; the ten largest clones hold 4.5% to 7%. The sample belongs to a study of control samples from healthy donors and cancer patients. V usage is TRBV2 and J usage is TRBJ1-3; 8 nucleotides match TRBD1. The sample consisted of blood. This TCR came from a man younger than 30 in good health. This CDR3 reads CASRDRFFSGNTIYF. The DNA for the CDR3 is TGTGCCAGCCGGGACAGGTTTTTTTCTGGAAACACCATATATTTT.